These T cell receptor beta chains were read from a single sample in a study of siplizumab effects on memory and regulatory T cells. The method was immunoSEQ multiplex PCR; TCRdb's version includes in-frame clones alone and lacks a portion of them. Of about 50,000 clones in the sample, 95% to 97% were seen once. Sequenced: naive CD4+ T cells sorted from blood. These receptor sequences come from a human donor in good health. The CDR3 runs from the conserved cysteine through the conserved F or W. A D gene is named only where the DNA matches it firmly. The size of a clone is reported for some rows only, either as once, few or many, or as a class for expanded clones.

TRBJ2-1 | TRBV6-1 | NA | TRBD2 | CASTRAGASYNEQFF | TGTGCCAGCACTAGAGCGGGAGCCTCTTACAATGAGCAGTTCTTC
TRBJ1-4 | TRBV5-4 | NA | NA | CATKIQGAGNEKLFF | TGTGCCACAAAAATCCAGGGAGCGGGGAATGAAAAACTGTTTTTT
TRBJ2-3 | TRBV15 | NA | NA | CATSRVDRTDAQYF | TGTGCCACCAGCAGAGTCGACAGGACTGATGCGCAGTATTTT
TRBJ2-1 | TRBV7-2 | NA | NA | CASSLWGDSYNEQFF | TGTGCCAGCAGCCTATGGGGGGACTCCTACAATGAGCAGTTCTTC
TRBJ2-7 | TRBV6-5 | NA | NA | CASSYWQGGTYEQYF | TGTGCCAGCAGTTACTGGCAGGGAGGAACCTACGAGCAGTACTTC
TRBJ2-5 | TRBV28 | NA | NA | CASSYPPKTGTQYF | TGTGCCAGCAGTTACCCCCCAAAGACGGGGACCCAGTACTTC
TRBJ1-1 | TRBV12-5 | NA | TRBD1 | CASGLVRGTGDTEAFF | TGTGCTAGTGGTTTGGTACGGGGGACAGGGGACACTGAAGCTTTCTTT
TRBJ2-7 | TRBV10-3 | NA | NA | CAITATENYEQYF | TGTGCCATCACCGCAACTGAGAACTACGAGCAGTACTTC
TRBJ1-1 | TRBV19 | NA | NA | CASSIEGARTEAFF | TGTGCCAGTAGTATAGAGGGGGCCCGCACTGAAGCTTTCTTT
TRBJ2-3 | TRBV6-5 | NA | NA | CASSSPMDGDTQYF | TGTGCCAGCAGTTCGCCGATGGACGGAGATACGCAGTATTTT
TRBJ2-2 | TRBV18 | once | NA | CASSNQRQTNTGELFF | TGTGCCAGCTCGAACCAACGCCAGACGAACACCGGGGAGCTGTTTTTT
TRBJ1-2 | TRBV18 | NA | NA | CASSPDTGKGYTF | TGTGCCAGCTCACCGGACACAGGGAAGGGCTACACCTTC
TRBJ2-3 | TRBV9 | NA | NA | CASSGSRGSTDTQYF | TGTGCCAGCAGCGGATCACGCGGGAGCACAGATACGCAGTATTTT
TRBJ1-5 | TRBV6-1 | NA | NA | CASSESGIAQPQHF | TGTGCCAGCAGTGAGTCGGGCATCGCTCAGCCCCAGCATTTT
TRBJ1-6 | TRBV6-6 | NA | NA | CASSPDFPNSPLHF | TGTGCCAGCAGCCCGGACTTCCCAAATTCACCCCTCCACTTT
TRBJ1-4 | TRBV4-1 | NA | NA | CASSQGNRLVPEKLFF | TGCGCCAGCAGCCAGGGAAATAGACTCGTCCCTGAAAAACTGTTTTTT
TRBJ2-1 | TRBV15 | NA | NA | CATSRDLAEQFF | TGTGCCACCAGCAGAGATCTTGCTGAGCAGTTCTTC
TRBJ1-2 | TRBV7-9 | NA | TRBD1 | CASSLASRTGGGYGYTF | TGTGCCAGCAGCTTAGCGTCTCGTACAGGGGGCGGCTATGGCTACACCTTC
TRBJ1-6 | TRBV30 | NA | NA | CAWSVRTYYNSPLHF | TGTGCCTGGAGTGTGCGTACATACTATAATTCACCCCTCCACTTT
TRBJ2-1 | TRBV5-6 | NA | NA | CASRLERSSYNEQFF | TGTGCCAGCAGACTAGAACGGAGCTCCTACAATGAGCAGTTCTTC
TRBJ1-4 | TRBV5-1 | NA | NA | CASSLQAGAANEKLFF | TGCGCCAGCAGCTTACAAGCGGGGGCAGCTAATGAAAAACTGTTTTTT
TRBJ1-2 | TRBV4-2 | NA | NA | CASSQAVRGDGYTF | TGTGCCAGCAGCCAAGCTGTTAGGGGCGATGGCTACACCTTC
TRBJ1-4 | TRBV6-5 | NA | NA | CASSYSDSSLGKLFF | TGTGCCAGCAGTTACTCGGACAGCTCCCTTGGAAAACTGTTTTTT
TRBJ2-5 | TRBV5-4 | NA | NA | CASSLALGRETQYF | TGTGCCAGCAGCTTGGCACTAGGGCGAGAGACCCAGTACTTC
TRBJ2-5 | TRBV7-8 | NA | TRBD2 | CASSRAGAGETQYF | TGTGCCAGCAGCAGGGCGGGAGCTGGAGAGACCCAGTACTTC
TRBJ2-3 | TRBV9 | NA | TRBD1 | CASSVEGTGGTDTQYF | TGTGCCAGCAGCGTAGAAGGGACAGGTGGCACAGATACGCAGTATTTT
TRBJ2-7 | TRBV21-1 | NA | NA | CASIRGAAHYEQYF | TGTGCCAGCATACGGGGAGCGGCACACTACGAGCAGTACTTC
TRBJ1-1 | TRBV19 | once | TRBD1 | CASSSGTGLGTEAFF | TGTGCCAGTAGTTCTGGGACAGGCTTGGGGACTGAAGCTTTCTTT
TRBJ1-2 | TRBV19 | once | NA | CASTHSKGTGTGGYTF | TGTGCCAGTACCCATTCAAAAGGGACCGGCACGGGGGGCTACACCTTC
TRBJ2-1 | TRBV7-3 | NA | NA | CASSLRSGHPLDNEQFF | TGTGCCAGCAGCTTAAGGAGTGGACATCCTCTGGACAATGAGCAGTTCTTC
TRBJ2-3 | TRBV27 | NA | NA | CASSLEGPPDTQYF | TGTGCCAGCAGTTTAGAGGGACCCCCAGATACGCAGTATTTT
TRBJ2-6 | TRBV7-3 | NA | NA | CASSSGTRASGANVLTF | TGTGCCAGCAGCTCTGGGACCCGAGCCTCTGGGGCCAACGTCCTGACTTTC
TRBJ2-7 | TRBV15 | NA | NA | CATSPGLGGYEQYF | TGTGCCACCAGCCCCGGGCTTGGGGGCTACGAGCAGTACTTC
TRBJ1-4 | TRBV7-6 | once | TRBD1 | CASSRTGGINEKLFF | TGTGCCAGCAGCAGGACAGGGGGAATTAATGAAAAACTGTTTTTT
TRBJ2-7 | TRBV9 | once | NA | CASSVLGLGEQYF | TGTGCCAGCAGCGTACTGGGCTTGGGCGAGCAGTACTTC
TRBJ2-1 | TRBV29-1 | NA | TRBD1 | CSVKPRDRVYNEQFF | TGCAGCGTGAAGCCCCGGGACAGGGTCTACAATGAGCAGTTCTTC
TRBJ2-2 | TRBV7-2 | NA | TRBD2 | CASHKQREGNTGELFF | TGTGCCAGCCACAAGCAGCGGGAGGGGAACACCGGGGAGCTGTTTTTT
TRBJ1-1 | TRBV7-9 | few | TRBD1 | CASSLGQGRLSDTEAFF | TGTGCCAGCAGCTTGGGACAGGGGAGGCTTAGTGACACTGAAGCTTTCTTT
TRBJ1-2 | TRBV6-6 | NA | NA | CASTYAGRNYGYTF | TGTGCCAGCACCTACGCGGGGAGAAACTATGGCTACACCTTC
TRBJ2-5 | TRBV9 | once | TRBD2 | CASSNHRGQTSGRSGETQYF | TGTGCCAGCAGCAACCACAGGGGACAGACTAGCGGGAGGTCGGGAGAGACCCAGTACTTC
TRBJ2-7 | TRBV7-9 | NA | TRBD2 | CASSFLGLAGDEQYF | TGTGCCAGCAGCTTTCTTGGTCTAGCGGGAGACGAGCAGTACTTC
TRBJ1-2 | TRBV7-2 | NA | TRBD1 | CASSLAGLGDSLYGYTF | TGTGCCAGCAGCTTAGCGGGGTTAGGGGACAGCCTCTATGGCTACACCTTC
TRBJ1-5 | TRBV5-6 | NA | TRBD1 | CASQGGRDQPQHF | TGTGCCAGCCAGGGGGGGAGGGATCAGCCCCAGCATTTT
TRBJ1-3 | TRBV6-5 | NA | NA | CASTQGTGNTIYF | TGTGCCAGCACTCAGGGCACTGGAAACACCATATATTTT
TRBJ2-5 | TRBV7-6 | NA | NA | CASSFHGSLVTQYF | TGTGCCAGCAGCTTCCACGGCAGTCTGGTGACCCAGTACTTC
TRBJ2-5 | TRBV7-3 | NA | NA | CASSPQGGGETQYF | TGTGCCAGCAGTCCCCAGGGGGGTGGAGAGACCCAGTACTTC
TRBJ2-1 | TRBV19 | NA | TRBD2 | CASRATSGRVNEQFF | TGTGCCAGTAGGGCTACTAGCGGGAGGGTAAATGAGCAGTTCTTC
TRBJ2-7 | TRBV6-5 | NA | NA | CASSRGSDDYYEQYF | TGTGCCAGCAGTCGAGGGTCGGATGACTACTACGAGCAGTACTTC
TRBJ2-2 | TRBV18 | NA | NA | CASTGGTGGELFF | TGTGCCAGCACCGGCGGTACCGGCGGGGAGCTGTTTTTT
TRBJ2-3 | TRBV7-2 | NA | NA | CASSLGPMGADTQYF | TGTGCCAGCAGCTTAGGCCCCATGGGTGCAGATACGCAGTATTTT
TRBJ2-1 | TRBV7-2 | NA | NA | CASSLDGVLGYEQFF | TGTGCCAGCAGCTTGGACGGAGTTTTGGGCTATGAGCAGTTCTTC
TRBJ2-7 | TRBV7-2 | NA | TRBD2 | CASSSGLAGTYEQYF | TGTGCCAGCAGCTCTGGACTAGCGGGAACCTACGAGCAGTACTTC
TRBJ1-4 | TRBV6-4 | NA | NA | CASSDSSLGRGTNEKLFF | TGTGCCAGCAGTGACTCGAGTCTGGGGCGGGGAACTAATGAAAAACTGTTTTTT
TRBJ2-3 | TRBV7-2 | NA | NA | CASSLSDTQYF | TGTGCCAGCAGCTTAAGTGATACGCAGTATTTT
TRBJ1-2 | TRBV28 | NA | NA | CASGQAGRSTSTF | TGTGCCAGCGGCCAAGCGGGACGGAGTACGTCCACCTTC
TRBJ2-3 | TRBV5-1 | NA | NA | CASSFNGREGTDTQYF | TGCGCCAGCAGCTTCAACGGGAGAGAGGGCACAGATACGCAGTATTTT
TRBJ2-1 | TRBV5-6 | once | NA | CASSDTGGSHEQFF | TGTGCCAGCAGCGATACTGGGGGGTCCCATGAGCAGTTCTTC
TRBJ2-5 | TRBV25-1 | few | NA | CASATQGGETQYF | TGTGCCAGCGCTACGCAGGGTGGTGAGACCCAGTACTTC
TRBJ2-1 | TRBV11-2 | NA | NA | CASSLVRGTAPSSYNEQFF | TGTGCCAGCAGCTTAGTCCGCGGGACAGCGCCGAGCTCCTACAATGAGCAGTTCTTC
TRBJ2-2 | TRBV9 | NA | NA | CASSEGVSGELFF | TGTGCCAGCAGCGAAGGGGTATCAGGGGAGCTGTTTTTT